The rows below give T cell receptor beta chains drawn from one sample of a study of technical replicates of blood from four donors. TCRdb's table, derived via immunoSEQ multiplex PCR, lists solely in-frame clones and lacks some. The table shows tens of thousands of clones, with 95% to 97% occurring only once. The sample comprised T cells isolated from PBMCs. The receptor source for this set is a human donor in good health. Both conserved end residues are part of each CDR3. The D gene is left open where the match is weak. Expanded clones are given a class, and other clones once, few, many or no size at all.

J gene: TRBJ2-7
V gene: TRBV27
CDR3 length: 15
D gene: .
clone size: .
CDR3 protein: CASSFLAAFSGEQYF
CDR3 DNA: TGTGCCAGCAGTTTCCTAGCTGCCTTCAGCGGGGAGCAGTACTTC

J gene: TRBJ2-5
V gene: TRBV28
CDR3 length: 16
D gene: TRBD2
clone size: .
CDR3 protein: CASSELAGGRRETQYF
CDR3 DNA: TGTGCCAGCAGTGAACTAGCGGGAGGACGCAGGGAGACCCAGTACTTC

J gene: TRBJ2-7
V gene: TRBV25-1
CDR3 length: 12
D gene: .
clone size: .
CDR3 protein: CASSEESYEQYF
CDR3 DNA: TGTGCCAGCAGTGAAGAGAGCTACGAGCAGTACTTC

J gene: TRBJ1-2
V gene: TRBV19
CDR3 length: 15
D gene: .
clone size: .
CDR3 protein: CASSIGWGSNYGYTF
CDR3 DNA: TGTGCCAGTAGTATAGGTTGGGGCAGTAATTATGGCTACACCTTC

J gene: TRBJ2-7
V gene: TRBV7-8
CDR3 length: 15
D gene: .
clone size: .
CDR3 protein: CASSLGWEETYEQYF
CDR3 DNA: TGTGCCAGCAGCTTAGGATGGGAGGAGACCTACGAGCAGTACTTC

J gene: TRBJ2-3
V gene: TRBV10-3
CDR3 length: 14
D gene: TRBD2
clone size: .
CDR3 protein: CATGGSGTLDTQYF
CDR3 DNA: TGTGCCACCGGGGGTAGCGGGACTCTGGATACGCAGTATTTT

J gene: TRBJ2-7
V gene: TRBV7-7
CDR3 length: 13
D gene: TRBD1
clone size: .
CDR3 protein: CASSTRQGGEQYF
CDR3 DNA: TGTGCTAGCAGCACAAGACAGGGCGGCGAGCAGTACTTC

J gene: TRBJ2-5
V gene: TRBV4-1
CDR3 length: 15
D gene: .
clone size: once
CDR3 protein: CASSQDLRVQETQYF
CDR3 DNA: TGCGCCAGCAGCCAAGATTTGAGGGTCCAAGAGACCCAGTACTTC

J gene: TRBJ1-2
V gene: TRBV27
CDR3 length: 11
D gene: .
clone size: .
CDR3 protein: CASSWGGSYTF
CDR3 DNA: TGTGCCAGCAGCTGGGGGGGAAGCTACACCTTC

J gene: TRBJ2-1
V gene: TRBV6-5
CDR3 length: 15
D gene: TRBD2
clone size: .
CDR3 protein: CASTVSGGLGNEQFF
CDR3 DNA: TGTGCCAGCACCGTATCGGGGGGTTTGGGCAATGAGCAGTTCTTC

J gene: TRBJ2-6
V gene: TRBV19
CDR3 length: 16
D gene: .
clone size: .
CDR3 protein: CASSFREATGANVLTF
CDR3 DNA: TGTGCCAGTAGTTTCCGTGAGGCCACTGGGGCCAACGTCCTGACTTTC

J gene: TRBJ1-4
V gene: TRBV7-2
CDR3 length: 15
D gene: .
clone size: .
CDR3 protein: CASSPNGGANEKLFF
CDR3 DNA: TGTGCCAGCAGTCCCAATGGCGGGGCAAATGAAAAACTGTTTTTT

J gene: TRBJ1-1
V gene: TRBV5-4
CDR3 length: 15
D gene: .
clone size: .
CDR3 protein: CASSVRAQWNTEAFF
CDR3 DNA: TGTGCCAGCAGCGTGAGGGCCCAGTGGAACACTGAAGCTTTCTTT

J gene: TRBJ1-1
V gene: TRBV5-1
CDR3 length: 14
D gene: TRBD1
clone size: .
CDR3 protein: CASSGDRGTTEAFF
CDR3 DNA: TGCGCCAGCAGCGGGGACAGGGGGACGACTGAAGCTTTCTTT

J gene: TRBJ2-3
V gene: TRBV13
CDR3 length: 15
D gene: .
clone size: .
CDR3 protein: CASSLGGSSTDTQYF
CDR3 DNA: TGTGCCAGCAGCTTAGGCGGTTCTAGCACAGATACGCAGTATTTT